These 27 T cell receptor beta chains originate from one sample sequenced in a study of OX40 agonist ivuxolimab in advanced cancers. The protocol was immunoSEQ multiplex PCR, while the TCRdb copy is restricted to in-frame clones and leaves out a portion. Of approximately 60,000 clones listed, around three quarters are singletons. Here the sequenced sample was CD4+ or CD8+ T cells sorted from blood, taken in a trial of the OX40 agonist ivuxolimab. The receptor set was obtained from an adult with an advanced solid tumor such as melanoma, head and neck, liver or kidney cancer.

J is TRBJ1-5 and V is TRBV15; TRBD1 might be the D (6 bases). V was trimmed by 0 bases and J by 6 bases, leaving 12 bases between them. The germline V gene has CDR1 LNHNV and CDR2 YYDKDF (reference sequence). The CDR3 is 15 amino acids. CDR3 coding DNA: TGTGCCACCAGCAGAGATCTCTTAGGGGGTCAGCCCCAGCATTTT. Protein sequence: CATSRDLLGGQPQHF.

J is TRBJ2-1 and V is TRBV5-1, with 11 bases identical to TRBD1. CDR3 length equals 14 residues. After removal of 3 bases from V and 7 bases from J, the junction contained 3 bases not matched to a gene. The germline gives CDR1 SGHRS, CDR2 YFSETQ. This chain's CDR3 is CASSWGTGGNEQFF. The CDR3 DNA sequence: TGCGCCAGCAGCTGGGGGACAGGGGGAAATGAGCAGTTCTTC.

The CDR3 here is CSVNRVGRGLSEQFF. The CDR3 DNA reads as TGCAGCGTTAATCGGGTTGGCAGGGGGCTAAGTGAGCAGTTCTTC. The chain recombines TRBV29-1 with TRBJ2-1; the match to TRBD1 covers 8 bases. CDR3 length: 15 residues. V was clipped by 5 bases and J by 9 bases; unmatched bases: 15. Per germline, CDR1 SQVTM and CDR2 ANQGSEA.

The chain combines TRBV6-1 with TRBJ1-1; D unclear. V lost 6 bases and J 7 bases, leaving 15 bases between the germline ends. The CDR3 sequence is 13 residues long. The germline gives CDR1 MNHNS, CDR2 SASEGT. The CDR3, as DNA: TGTGCCAGCAGAGTGAACAACCGCCTTGAAGCTTTCTTT. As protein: CASRVNNRLEAFF.

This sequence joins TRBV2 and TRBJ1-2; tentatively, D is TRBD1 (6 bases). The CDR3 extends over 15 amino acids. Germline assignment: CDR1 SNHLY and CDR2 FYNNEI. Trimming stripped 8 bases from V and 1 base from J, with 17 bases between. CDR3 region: CASGGGENINYGYTF. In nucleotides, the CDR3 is TGTGCCAGCGGAGGGGGGGAGAATATTAACTATGGCTACACCTTC.

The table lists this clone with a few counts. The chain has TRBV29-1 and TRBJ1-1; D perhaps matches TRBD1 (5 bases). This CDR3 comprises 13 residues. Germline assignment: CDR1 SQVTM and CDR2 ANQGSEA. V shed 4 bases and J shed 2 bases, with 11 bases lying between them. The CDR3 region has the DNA TGCAGCGTTGCGGAGGGGTTCAACACTGAAGCTTTCTTT. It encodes CSVAEGFNTEAFF.

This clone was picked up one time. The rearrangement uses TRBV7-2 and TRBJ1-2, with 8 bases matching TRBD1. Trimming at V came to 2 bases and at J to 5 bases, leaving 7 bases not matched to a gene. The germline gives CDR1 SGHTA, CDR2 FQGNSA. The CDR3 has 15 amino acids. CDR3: CASSLRAGGEYGYTF. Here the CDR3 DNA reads TGTGCCAGCAGCTTAAGGGCAGGGGGCGAGTATGGCTACACCTTC.

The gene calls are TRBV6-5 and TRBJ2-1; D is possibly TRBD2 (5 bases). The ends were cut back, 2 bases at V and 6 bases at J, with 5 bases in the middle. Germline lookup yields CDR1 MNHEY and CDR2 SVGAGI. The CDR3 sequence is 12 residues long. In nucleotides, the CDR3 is TGTGCCAGCAGTTACGGACTCAATGAGCAGTTCTTC. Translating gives CASSYGLNEQFF.

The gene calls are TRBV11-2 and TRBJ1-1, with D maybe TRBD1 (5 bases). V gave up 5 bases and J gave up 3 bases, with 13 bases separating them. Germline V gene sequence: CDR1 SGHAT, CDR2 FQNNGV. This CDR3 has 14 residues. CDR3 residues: CASSVGVRDTEAFF. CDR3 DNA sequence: TGTGCCAGCAGCGTCGGGGTCAGGGACACTGAAGCTTTCTTT. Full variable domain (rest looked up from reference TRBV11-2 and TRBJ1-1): EAGVAQSPRYKIIEKRQSVAFWCNPISGHATLYWYQQILGQGPKLLIQFQNNGVVDDSQLPKDRFSAERLKGVDSTLKIQPAKLEDSAVYLCASSVGVRDTEAFFGQGTRLTVV.

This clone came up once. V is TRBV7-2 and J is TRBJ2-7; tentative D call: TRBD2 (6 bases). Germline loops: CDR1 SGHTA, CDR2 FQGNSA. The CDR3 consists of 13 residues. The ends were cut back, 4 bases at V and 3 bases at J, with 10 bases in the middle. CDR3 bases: TGTGCCAGCAGCTACGGGACTTTCTACGAGCAGTACTTC. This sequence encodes CASSYGTFYEQYF.

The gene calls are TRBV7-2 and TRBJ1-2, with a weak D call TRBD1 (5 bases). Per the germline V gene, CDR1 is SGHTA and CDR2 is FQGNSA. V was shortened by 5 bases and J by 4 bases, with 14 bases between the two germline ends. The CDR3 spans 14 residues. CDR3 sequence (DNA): TGTGCCAGCAGCCGGGGGGGGATGCCCTATGGCTACACCTTC. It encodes CASSRGGMPYGYTF.

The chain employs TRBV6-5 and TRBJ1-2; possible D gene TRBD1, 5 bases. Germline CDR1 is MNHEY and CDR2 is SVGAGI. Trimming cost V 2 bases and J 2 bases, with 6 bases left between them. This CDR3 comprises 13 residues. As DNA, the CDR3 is TGTGCCAGCAGTTACGACAGCAACTATGGCTACACCTTC. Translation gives CASSYDSNYGYTF.

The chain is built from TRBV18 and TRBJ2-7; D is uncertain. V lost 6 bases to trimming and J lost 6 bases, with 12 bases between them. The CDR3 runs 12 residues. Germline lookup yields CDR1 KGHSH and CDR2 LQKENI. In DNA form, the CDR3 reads TGTGCCAGCTCCCGACCCCAAAGCGAGCAGTACTTC. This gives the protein CASSRPQSEQYF. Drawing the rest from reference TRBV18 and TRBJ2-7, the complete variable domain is NAGVMQNPRHLVRRRGQEARLRCSPMKGHSHVYWYRQLPEEGLKFMVYLQKENIIDESGMPKERFSAEFPKEGPSILRIQQVVRGDSAAYFCASSRPQSEQYFGPGTRLTVT.

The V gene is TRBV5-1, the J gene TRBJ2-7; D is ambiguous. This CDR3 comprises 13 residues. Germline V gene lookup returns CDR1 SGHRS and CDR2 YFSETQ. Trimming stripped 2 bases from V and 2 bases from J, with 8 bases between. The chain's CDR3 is CASSFDDTYEQYF. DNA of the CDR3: TGCGCCAGCAGCTTCGACGACACCTACGAGCAGTACTTC.

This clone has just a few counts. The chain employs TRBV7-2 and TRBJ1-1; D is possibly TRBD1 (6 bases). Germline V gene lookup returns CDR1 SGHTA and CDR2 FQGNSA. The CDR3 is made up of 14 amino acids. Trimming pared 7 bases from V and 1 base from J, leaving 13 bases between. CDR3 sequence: CASTNRVGNTEAFF. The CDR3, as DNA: TGTGCCAGCACCAACAGGGTGGGGAACACTGAAGCTTTCTTT.

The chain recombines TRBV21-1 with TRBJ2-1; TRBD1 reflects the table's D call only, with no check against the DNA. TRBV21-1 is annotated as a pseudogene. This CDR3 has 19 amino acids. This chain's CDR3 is CASSKSGVGQGVSYNEQFF. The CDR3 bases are TGTGCCAGCAGCAAGTCTGGAGTAGGACAGGGGGTTTCCTACAATGAGCAGTTCTTC.

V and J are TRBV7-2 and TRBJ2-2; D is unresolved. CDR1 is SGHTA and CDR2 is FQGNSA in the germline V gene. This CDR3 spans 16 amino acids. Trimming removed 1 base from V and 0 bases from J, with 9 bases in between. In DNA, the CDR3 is TGTGCCAGCAGCTTAGGTGGTAATGCGAACACCGGGGAGCTGTTTTTT. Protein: CASSLGGNANTGELFF. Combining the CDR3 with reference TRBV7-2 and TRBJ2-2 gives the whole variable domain GAGVSQSPSNKVTEKGKDVELRCDPISGHTALYWYRQSLGQGLEFLIYFQGNSAPDKSGLPSDRFSAERTGGSVSTLTIQRTQQEDSAVYLCASSLGGNANTGELFFGEGSRLTVL.

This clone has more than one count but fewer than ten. CDR3 protein: CAIRDRGGSPLHF. The CDR3 DNA is TGTGCCATCAGGGACAGGGGGGGATCACCCCTCCACTTT. The chain uses TRBV10-3 and TRBJ1-6; 10 bases are a match to TRBD1. Per germline, CDR1 ENHRY and CDR2 SYGVKD. The CDR3 covers 13 residues. V gave up 6 bases and J gave up 10 bases; unmatched junction bases: 3.

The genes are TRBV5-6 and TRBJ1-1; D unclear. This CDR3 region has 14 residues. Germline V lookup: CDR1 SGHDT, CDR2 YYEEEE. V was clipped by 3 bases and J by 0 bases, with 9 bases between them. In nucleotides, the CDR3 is TGTGCCAGCAGCTCTCCCGAAATGAACACTGAAGCTTTCTTT. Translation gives CASSSPEMNTEAFF. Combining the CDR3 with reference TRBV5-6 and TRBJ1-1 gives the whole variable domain DAGVTQSPTHLIKTRGQQVTLRCSPKSGHDTVSWYQQALGQGPQFIFQYYEEEERQRGNFPDRFSGHQFPNYSSELNVNALLLGDSALYLCASSSPEMNTEAFFGQGTRLTVV.

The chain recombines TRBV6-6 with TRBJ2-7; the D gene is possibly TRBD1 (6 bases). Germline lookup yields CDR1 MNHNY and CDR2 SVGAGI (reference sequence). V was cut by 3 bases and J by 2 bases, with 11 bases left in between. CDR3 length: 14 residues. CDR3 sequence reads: CASSYSAGAYEQYF. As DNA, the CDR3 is TGTGCCAGCAGTTATTCCGCAGGGGCCTACGAGCAGTACTTC.

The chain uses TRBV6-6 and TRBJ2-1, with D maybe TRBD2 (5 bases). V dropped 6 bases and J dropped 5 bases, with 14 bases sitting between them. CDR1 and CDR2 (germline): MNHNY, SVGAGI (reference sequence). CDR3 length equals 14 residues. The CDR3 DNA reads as TGTGCCAGCAGCTCATCAGACTATAACAATGAGCAGTTCTTC. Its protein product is CASSSSDYNNEQFF.

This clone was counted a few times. CDR3 amino acids: CSVAQGWAMNTEAFF. DNA for the CDR3: TGCAGCGTAGCCCAGGGTTGGGCCATGAACACTGAAGCTTTCTTT. This chain links TRBV29-1 with TRBJ1-1, with a possible D match to TRBD1 (5 bases). V was trimmed by 6 bases and J by 0 bases, leaving 17 bases between them. The germline CDR1 and CDR2 sequences are SQVTM and ANQGSEA. The CDR3 is made up of 15 amino acids.

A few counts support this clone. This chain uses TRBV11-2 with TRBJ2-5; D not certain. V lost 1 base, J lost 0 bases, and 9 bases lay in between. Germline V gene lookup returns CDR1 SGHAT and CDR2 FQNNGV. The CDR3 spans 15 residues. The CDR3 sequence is CASSLVTTNQETQYF. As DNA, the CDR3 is TGTGCCAGCAGCTTAGTCACCACTAACCAAGAGACCCAGTACTTC.

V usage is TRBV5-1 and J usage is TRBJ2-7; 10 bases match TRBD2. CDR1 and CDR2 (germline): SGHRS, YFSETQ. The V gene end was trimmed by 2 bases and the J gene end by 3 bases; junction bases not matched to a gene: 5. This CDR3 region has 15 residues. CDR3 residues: CASSFGTSVFYEQYF. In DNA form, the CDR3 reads TGCGCCAGCAGCTTTGGGACTAGCGTCTTCTACGAGCAGTACTTC.

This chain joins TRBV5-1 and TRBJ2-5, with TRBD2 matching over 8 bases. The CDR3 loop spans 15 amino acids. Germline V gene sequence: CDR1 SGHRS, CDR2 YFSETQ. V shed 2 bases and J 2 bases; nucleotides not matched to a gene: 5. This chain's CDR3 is CASSFAGGPQETQYF. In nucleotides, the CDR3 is TGCGCCAGCAGCTTCGCGGGGGGCCCACAAGAGACCCAGTACTTC.

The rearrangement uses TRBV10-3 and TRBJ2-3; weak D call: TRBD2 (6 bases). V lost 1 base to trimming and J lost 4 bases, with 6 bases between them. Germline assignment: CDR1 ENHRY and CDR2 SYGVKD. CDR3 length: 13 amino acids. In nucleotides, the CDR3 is TGTGCCATCAGTGAGTGGGAGGCAGATACGCAGTATTTT. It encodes CAISEWEADTQYF.

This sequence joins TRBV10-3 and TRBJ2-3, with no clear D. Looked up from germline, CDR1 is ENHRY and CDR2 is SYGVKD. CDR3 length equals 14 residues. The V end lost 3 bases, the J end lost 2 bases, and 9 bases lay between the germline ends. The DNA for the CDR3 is TGTGCCATCAGTGACCAGCCTAACACAGATACGCAGTATTTT. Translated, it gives CAISDQPNTDTQYF.